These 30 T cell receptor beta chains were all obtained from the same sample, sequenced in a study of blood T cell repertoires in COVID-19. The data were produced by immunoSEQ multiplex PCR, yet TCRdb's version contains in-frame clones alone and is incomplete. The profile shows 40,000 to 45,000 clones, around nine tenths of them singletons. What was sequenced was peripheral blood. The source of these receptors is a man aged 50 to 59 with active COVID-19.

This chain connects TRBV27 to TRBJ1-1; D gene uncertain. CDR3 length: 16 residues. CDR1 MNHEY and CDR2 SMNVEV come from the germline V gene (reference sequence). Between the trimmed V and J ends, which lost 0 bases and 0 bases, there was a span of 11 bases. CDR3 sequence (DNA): TGTGCCAGCAGTTTATCGATGGTGAGGATGAACACTGAAGCTTTCTTT. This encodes CASSLSMVRMNTEAFF.

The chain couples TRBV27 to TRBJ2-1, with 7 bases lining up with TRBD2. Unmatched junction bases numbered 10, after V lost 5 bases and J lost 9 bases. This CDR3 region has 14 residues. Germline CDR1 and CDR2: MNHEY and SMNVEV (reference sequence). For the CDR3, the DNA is TGTGCCAGCAGTCCCGGGACTACGGGGGGTGAGCAGTTCTTC. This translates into CASSPGTTGGEQFF.

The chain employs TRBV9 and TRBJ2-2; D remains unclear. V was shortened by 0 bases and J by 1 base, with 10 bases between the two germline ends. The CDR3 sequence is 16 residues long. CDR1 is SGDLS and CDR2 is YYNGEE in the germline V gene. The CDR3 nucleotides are TGTGCCAGCAGCGTAGGTGTACAGTTGAACACCGGGGAGCTGTTTTTT. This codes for CASSVGVQLNTGELFF.

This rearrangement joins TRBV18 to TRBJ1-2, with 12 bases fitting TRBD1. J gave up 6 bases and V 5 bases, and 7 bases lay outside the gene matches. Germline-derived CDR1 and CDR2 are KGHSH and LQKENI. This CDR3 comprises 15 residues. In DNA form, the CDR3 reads TGTGCCAGCTCATCCTCGGGACAGGGGGCCGATGGCTACACCTTC. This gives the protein CASSSSGQGADGYTF.

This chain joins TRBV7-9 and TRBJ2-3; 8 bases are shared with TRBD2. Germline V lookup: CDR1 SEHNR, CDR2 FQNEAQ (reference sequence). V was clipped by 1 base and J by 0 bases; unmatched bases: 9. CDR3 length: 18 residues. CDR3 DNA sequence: TGTGCCAGCAGCTTAGTAGCGGGGAGCCTTTCTAGCACAGATACGCAGTATTTT. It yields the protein CASSLVAGSLSSTDTQYF.

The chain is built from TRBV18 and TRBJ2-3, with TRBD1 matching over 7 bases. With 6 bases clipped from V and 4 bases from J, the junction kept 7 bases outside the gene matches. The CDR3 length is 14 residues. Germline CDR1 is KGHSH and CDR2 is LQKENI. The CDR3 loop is CASSFAQGADTQYF. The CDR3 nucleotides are TGTGCCAGCTCCTTCGCCCAGGGGGCAGATACGCAGTATTTT.

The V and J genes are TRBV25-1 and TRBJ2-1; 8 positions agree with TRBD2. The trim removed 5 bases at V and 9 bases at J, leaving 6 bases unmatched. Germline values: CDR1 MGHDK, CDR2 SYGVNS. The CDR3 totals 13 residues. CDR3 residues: CASSTAGAGEQFF. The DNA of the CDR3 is TGTGCCAGCAGTACAGCGGGAGCAGGTGAGCAGTTCTTC.

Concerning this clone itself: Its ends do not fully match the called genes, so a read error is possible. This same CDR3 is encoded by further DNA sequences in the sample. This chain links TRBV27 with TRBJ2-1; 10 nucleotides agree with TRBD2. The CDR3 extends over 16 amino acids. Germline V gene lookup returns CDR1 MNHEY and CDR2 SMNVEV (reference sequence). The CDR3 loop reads CASSYQLAGPYNEQFF. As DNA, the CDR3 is TGCGCCAGCAGTTACCAACTAGCGGGACCTTACAATGAGCAGTTCTTC.

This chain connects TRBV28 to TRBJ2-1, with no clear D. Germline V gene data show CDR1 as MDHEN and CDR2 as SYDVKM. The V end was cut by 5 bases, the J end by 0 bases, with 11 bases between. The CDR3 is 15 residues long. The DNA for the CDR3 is TGTGCCAGCAGTCTGTTGATAGTCTCCTACAATGAGCAGTTCTTC. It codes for CASSLLIVSYNEQFF.

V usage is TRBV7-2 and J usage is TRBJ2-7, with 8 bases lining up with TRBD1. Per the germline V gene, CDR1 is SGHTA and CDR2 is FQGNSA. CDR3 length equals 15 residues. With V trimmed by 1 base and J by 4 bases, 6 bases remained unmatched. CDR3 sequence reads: CASSLVGQGTYEQYF. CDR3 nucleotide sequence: TGTGCCAGCAGCTTAGTCGGACAGGGTACTTACGAGCAGTACTTC. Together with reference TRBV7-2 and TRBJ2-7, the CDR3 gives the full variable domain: GAGVSQSPSNKVTEKGKDVELRCDPISGHTALYWYRQSLGQGLEFLIYFQGNSAPDKSGLPSDRFSAERTGGSVSTLTIQRTQQEDSAVYLCASSLVGQGTYEQYFGPGTRLTVT.

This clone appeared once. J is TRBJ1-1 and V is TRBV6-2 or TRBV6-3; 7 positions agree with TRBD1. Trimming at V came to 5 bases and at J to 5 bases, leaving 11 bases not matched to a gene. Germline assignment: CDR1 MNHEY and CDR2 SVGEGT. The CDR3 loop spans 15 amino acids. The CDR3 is CASSISGTDWTEAFF. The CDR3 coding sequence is TGTGCCAGCAGTATCTCGGGGACAGATTGGACTGAAGCTTTCTTT.

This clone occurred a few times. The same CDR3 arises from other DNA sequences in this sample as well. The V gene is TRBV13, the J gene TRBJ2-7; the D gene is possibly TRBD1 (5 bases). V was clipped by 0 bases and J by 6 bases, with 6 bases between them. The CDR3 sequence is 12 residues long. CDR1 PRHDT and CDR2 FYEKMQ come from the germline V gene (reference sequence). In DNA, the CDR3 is TGTGCCAGCAGCTTAGGTAGGGGCGAGCAGTACTTC. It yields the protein CASSLGRGEQYF.

The CDR3 spells CASSPLVSGRIYEQYF. For the CDR3, the DNA is TGCGCCAGCAGCCCACTGGTCAGCGGGAGAATTTACGAGCAGTACTTC. The V and J genes are TRBV5-1 and TRBJ2-7, with 8 nucleotides matching TRBD2. Germline lookup yields CDR1 SGHRS and CDR2 YFSETQ. J lost 4 bases, V lost 4 bases, and 13 bases had no gene match. CDR3 length: 16 amino acids.

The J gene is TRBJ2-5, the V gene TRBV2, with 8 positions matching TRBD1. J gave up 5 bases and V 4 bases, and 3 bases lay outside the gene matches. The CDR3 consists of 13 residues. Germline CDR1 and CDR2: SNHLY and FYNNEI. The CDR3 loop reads CASSVTGGETQYF. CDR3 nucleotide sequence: TGTGCCAGCAGTGTTACAGGGGGGGAGACCCAGTACTTC.

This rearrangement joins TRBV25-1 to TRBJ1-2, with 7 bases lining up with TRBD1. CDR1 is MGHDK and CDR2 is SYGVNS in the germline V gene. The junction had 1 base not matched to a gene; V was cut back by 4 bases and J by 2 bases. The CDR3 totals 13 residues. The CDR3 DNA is TGTGCCAGCAGTGGGGGACAGAACTATGGCTACACCTTC. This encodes CASSGGQNYGYTF.

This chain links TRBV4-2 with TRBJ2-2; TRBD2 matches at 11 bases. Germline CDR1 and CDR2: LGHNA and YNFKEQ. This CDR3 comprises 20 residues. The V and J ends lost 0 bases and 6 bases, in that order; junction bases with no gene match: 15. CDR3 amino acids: CASSQDKGRSSGREAGELFF. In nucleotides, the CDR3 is TGTGCCAGCAGCCAAGATAAGGGTAGAAGTAGCGGGAGGGAGGCCGGGGAGCTGTTTTTT.

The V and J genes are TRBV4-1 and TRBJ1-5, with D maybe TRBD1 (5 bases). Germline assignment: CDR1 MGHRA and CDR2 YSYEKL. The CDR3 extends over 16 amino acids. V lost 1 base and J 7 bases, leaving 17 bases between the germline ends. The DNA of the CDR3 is TGCGCCAGCAGCCAAGTCGGGGGTAGGGTAAACCAGCCCCAGCATTTT. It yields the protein CASSQVGGRVNQPQHF.

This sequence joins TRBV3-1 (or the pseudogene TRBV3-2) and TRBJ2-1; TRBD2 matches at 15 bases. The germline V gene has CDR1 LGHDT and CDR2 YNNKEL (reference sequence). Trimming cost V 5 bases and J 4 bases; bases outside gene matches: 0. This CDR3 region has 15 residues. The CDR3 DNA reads TGTGCCAGCAGCGGACTAGCGGGGGGGTACAATGAGCAGTTCTTC. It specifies CASSGLAGGYNEQFF.

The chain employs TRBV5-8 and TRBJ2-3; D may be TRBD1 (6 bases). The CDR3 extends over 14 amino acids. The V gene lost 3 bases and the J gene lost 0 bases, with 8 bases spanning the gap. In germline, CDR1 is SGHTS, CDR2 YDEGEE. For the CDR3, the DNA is TGTGCCAGCAGCTACGGACAGAGCACAGATACGCAGTATTTT. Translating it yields CASSYGQSTDTQYF. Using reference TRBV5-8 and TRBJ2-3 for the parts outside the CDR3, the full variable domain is EAGVTQSPTHLIKTRGQQATLRCSPISGHTSVYWYQQALGLGLQFLLWYDEGEERNRGNFPPRFSGRQFPNYSSELNVNALELEDSALYLCASSYGQSTDTQYFGPGTRLTVL.

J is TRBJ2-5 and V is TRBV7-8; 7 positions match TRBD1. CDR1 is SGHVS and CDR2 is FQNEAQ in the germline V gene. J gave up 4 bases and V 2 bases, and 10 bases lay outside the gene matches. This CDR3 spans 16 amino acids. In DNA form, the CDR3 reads TGTGCCAGCAGCTTATCCCTTACAGGGGCCCGAGAGACCCAGTACTTC. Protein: CASSLSLTGARETQYF.

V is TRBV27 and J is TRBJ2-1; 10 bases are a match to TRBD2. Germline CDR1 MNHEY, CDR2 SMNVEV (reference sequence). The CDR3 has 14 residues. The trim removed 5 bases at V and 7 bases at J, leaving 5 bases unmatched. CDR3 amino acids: CASSSLAGDNEQFF. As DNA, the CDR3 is TGTGCCAGCAGTAGCCTAGCGGGAGATAATGAGCAGTTCTTC.

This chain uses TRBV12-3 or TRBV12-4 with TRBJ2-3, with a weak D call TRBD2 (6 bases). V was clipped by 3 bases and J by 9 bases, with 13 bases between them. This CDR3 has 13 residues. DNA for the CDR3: TGTGCCAGCAGTTTTGCCTCGGGGGAGACGCAGTATTTT. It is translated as CASSFASGETQYF.

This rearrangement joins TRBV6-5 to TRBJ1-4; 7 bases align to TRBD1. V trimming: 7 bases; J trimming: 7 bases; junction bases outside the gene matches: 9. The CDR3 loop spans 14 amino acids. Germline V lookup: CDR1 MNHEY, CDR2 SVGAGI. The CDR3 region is CASTEGAIAEKLFF. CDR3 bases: TGTGCCAGCACCGAGGGGGCGATTGCTGAAAAACTGTTTTTT.

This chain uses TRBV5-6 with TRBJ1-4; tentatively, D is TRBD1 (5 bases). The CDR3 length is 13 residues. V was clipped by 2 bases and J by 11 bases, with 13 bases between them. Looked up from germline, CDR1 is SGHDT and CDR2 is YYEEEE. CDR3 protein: CASSFGALGKLFF. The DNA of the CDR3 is TGTGCCAGCAGCTTTGGGGCCCTAGGGAAACTGTTTTTT.

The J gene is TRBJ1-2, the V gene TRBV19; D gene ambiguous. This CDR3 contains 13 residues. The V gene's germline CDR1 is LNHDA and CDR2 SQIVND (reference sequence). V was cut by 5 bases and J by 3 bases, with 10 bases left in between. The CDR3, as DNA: TGTGCCAGTAGTTGGGCTGGCGACTATGGCTACACCTTC. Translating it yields CASSWAGDYGYTF.

CDR3 protein: CASSLGDRATNQPQHF. The CDR3 nucleotides read TGTGCCAGCAGCTTAGGAGACAGGGCTACCAATCAGCCCCAGCATTTT. V gene TRBV7-2 combines with J gene TRBJ1-5; 7 bases map to TRBD1. After removal of 1 base from V and 3 bases from J, the junction contained 6 bases not matched to a gene. The CDR3 covers 16 residues. Germline CDR1 reads SGHTA; CDR2 reads FQGNSA.

The CDR3 DNA reads TGTGCCAGCTCGTCCCGGGACAGGGCGCCTGAAGCTTTCTTT. It yields the protein CASSSRDRAPEAFF. This chain joins TRBV18 and TRBJ1-1; 9 bases are a match to TRBD1. The CDR3 loop spans 14 amino acids. Losses at the gene ends were 6 bases for V and 6 bases for J; bases not matched to a gene: 8. Germline CDR1 KGHSH, CDR2 LQKENI.

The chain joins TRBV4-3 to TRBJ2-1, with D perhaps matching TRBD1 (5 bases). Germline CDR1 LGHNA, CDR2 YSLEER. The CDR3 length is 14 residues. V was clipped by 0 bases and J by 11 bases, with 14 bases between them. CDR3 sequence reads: CASSQEGSAGQQFF. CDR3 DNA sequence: TGCGCCAGCAGCCAAGAAGGGTCGGCAGGGCAGCAGTTCTTC.

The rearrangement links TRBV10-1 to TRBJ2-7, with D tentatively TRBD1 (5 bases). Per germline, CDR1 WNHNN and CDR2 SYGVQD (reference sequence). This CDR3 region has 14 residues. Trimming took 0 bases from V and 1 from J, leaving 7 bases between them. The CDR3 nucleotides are TGCGCCAGCAGTGAGTCGGGGCGATCCTACGAGCAGTACTTC. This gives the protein CASSESGRSYEQYF.

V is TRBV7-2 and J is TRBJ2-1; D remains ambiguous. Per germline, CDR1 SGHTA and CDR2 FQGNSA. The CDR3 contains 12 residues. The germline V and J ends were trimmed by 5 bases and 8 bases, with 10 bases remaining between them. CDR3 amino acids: CASSVMFDEQFF. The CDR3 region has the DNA TGTGCCAGCAGCGTCATGTTTGATGAGCAGTTCTTC.